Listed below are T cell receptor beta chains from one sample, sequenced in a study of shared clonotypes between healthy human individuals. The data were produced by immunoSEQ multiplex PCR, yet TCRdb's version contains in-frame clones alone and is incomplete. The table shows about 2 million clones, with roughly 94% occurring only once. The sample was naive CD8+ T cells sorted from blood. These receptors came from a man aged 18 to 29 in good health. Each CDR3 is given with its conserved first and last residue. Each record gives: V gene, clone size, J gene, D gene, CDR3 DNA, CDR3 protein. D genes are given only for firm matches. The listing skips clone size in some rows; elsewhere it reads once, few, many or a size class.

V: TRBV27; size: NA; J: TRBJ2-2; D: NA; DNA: TGTGCCAGCAGTTCCCTTGGACAGTTCACCGGGGAGCTGTTTTTT; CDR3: CASSSLGQFTGELFF
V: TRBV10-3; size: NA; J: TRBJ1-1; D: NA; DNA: TGTGCCATCAGTGACAGGGCGAACACTGAAGCTTTCTTT; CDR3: CAISDRANTEAFF
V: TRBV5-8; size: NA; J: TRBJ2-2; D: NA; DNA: TGTGCCAGCAGCTGGGACACCGGGGAGCTGTTTTTT; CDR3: CASSWDTGELFF
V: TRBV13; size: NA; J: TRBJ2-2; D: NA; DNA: TGTGCCAGCAGCATTAGCGCATCGAACACCGGGGAGCTGTTTTTT; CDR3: CASSISASNTGELFF
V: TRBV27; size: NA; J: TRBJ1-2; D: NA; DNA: TGTGCCAGCAGTGTAAACGGTGTCTATGGCTACACCTTC; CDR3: CASSVNGVYGYTF
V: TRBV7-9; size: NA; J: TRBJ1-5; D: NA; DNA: TGTGCCAGCAGCTTAGAGAGCAGGGAAAATCAGCCCCAGCATTTT; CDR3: CASSLESRENQPQHF
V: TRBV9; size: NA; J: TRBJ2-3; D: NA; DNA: TGTGCCAGCAGCGTAGCTGATACGCAGTATTTT; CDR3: CASSVADTQYF
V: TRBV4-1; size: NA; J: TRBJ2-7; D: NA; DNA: TGCGCCAGCAGCCAACATGACAGAAGCTACGAGCAGTACTTC; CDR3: CASSQHDRSYEQYF
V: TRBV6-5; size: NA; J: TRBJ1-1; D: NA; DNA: TGTGCCAGCAGTTACTCAAGTAGGGGATTGAACACTGAAGCTTTCTTT; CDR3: CASSYSSRGLNTEAFF
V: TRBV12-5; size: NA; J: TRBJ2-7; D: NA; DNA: TGTGCTAGTGGTTTCGGACGGGACTACGAGCAGTACTTC; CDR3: CASGFGRDYEQYF
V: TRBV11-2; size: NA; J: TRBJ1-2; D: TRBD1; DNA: TGTGCCAGCAGCTTAGGCCCCGGGACAGGGACCCATGGCTACACCTTC; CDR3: CASSLGPGTGTHGYTF
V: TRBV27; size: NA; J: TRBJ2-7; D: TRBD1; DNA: TGTGCCAGCAGTTCATCGACAGGGCCCTTAACCTACGAGCAGTACTTC; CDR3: CASSSSTGPLTYEQYF
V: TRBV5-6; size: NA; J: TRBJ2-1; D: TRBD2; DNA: TGTGCCAGCAGCCCCCGACTAGCGGGGGGCACCAATGAGCAGTTCTTC; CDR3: CASSPRLAGGTNEQFF
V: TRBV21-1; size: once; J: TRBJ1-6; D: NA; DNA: TGTGCCAGCAAAACGACAGTTTACGATAATTCACCCCTCCACTTT; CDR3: CASKTTVYDNSPLHF
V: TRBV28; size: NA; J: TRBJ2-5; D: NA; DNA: TGTGCCAGCAGTTTAGCCGAGTATTTCGAGACCCAGTACTTC; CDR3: CASSLAEYFETQYF
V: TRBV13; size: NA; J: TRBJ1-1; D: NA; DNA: TGTGCCAGCAGCTTAGGCGGTTTGAACACTGAAGCTTTCTTT; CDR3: CASSLGGLNTEAFF
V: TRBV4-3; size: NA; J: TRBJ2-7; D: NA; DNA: TGCGCCAGCAGCCAAGATCAGGCTACTCGGACTACCTACGAGCAGTACTTC; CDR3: CASSQDQATRTTYEQYF
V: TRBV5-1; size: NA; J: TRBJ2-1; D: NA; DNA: TGCGCCAGCAGCTTGCCAGGGAACAATGAGCAGTTCTTC; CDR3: CASSLPGNNEQFF
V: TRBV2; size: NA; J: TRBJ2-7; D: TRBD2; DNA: TGTGCCAGCAGTGATTTAAGCGGGGGACCCTACGAGCAGTACTTC; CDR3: CASSDLSGGPYEQYF
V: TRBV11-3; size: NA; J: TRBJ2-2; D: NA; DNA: TGTGCCAGCACCTCTGGGGGAGCCGGGGAGCTGTTTTTT; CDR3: CASTSGGAGELFF
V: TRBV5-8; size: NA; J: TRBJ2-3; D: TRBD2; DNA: TGTGCCAGCAGCCCCGGGACTAGCGGGGGGCTCGGCACAGATACGCAGTATTTT; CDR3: CASSPGTSGGLGTDTQYF
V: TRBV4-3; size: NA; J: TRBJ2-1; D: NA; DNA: TGCGCCAGCAGCCAAGGGACTACTGAAGATGAGCAGTTCTTC; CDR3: CASSQGTTEDEQFF
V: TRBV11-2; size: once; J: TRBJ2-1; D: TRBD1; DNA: TGTGCCAGCAGCCAGGGACCCGGGACAGGGTATAATGAGCAGTTCTTC; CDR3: CASSQGPGTGYNEQFF
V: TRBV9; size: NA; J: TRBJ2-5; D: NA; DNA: TGTGCCAGCAGCGTAGAACTAGGAATAGGAGAGACCCAGTACTTC; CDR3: CASSVELGIGETQYF
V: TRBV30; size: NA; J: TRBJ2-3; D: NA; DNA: TGTGCCTGGAGTGTCGACTCGGGGGCAGATACGCAGTATTTT; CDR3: CAWSVDSGADTQYF
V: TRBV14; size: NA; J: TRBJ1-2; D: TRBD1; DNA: TGTGCCAGCAGCCAACGGGACAGGGCAAACTATGGCTACACCTTC; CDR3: CASSQRDRANYGYTF
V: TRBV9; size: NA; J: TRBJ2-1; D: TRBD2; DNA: TGTGCCAGCGGGTTAGCGGGAGGCGGCAATGAGCAGTTCTTC; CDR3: CASGLAGGGNEQFF
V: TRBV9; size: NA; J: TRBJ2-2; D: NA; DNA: TGTGCCAGCAGCGAAGCAGGCACCGGGGAGCTGTTTTTT; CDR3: CASSEAGTGELFF
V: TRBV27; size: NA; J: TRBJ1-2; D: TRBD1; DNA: TGTGCCAGCAGGCTGACAGGGAACTATGGCTACACCTTC; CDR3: CASRLTGNYGYTF
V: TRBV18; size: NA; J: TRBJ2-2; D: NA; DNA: TGTGCCAGCTCACCACCGGGGCAGGGGAACACCGGGGAGCTGTTTTTT; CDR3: CASSPPGQGNTGELFF
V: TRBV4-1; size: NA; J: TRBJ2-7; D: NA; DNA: TGCGCCAGCAGCTCAATGAGGGGCGAGCAGTACTTC; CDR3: CASSSMRGEQYF
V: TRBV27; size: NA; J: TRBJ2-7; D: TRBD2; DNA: TGTGCCAGCAGCCCCGGACTAGCGGGAGCCTACGAGCAGTACTTC; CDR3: CASSPGLAGAYEQYF
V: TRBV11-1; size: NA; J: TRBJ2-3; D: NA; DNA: TGTGCCAGCAGCTTAGCCGGCACAGATACGCAGTATTTT; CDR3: CASSLAGTDTQYF
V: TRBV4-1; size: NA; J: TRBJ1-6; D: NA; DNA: TGCGCCAGCCCCTGCGGGGGAAATTCACCCCTCCACTTT; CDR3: CASPCGGNSPLHF
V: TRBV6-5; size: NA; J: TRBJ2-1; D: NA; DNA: TGTGCCAGCAGTTACTCGCGCGGAGACAATGAGCAGTTCTTC; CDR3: CASSYSRGDNEQFF
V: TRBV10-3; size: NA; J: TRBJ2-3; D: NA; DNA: TGTGCCATCAGAGACGGGATTTGGGGCACAGATACGCAGTATTTT; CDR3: CAIRDGIWGTDTQYF
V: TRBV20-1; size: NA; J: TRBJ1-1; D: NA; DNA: TGCAGTGCTAGAGGGGGTCCTGAAGCTTTCTTT; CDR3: CSARGGPEAFF